Below are 30 T cell receptor beta chains sequenced from a single sample in a study of cytomegalovirus exposure and HLA in healthy donors. A multiplex PCR was run with 60 Vbeta primers and 13 Jbeta primers. Profiled with immunoSEQ multiplex PCR; TCRdb holds only in-frame clones, not every one. The repertoire consists of nearly 110,000 clones, with 60% to 80% occurring once and the leading ten covering less than 2.5%. Sequencing was done on a sample of PBMCs. The receptors here all came from a man younger than 30 in good health and CMV-seronegative.

The V gene is TRBV29-1, the J gene TRBJ1-6; D is undetermined. CDR1 is SQVTM, CDR2 ANQGSEA, per germline. This CDR3 has 15 amino acids. Deletions cut 4 bases from V and 6 bases from J, with 16 bases between. The CDR3: CSVAYGRGSNSPLHF. CDR3 nucleotides: TGCAGCGTTGCCTATGGTCGCGGGTCTAATTCACCCCTCCACTTT.

This chain joins TRBV9 and TRBJ1-5; 10 nucleotides match TRBD1. J lost 7 bases, V lost 0 bases, and 19 bases had no gene match. The CDR3 is made up of 20 amino acids. Germline V gene sequence: CDR1 SGDLS, CDR2 YYNGEE. CDR3 nucleotide sequence: TGTGCCAGCAGCGTAGTCAGGTCCCCGGGACAGGGGCAATGGGGGCAGCCCCAGCATTTT. This encodes CASSVVRSPGQGQWGQPQHF.

The V gene is TRBV28, the J gene TRBJ2-7; D perhaps matches TRBD1 (7 bases). V was cut by 1 base and J by 5 bases, with 12 bases left in between. The CDR3 length is 14 residues. Germline-derived CDR1 and CDR2 are MDHEN and SYDVKM. DNA for the CDR3: TGTGCCAGCAGTTTATCAGGGGGGAGGAACGAGCAGTACTTC. Translated, it gives CASSLSGGRNEQYF.

The V call is TRBV18, the J call TRBJ2-5; 8 bases align to TRBD1. CDR3 length: 17 residues. V shed 4 bases, J shed 4 bases, and the junction held 14 bases outside the gene matches. Germline V gives CDR1 KGHSH, CDR2 LQKENI. The chain's CDR3 is CASSLRRPQGATETQYF. The CDR3 DNA reads TGTGCCAGCTCACTACGTCGACCCCAGGGGGCCACAGAGACCCAGTACTTC.

The gene calls are TRBV15 and TRBJ1-2, with D perhaps TRBD1 (5 bases). Germline CDR1 is LNHNV and CDR2 is YYDKDF (reference sequence). The CDR3 totals 15 residues. Trimming pared 0 bases from V and 8 bases from J, leaving 16 bases between. The CDR3 coding sequence is TGTGCCACCAGCAGAGATGGGTCAGGGCCGAGGGGCTACACCTTC. Translated, it gives CATSRDGSGPRGYTF.

This chain links TRBV7-6 with TRBJ1-2, with 8 bases lining up with TRBD1. Trimming cost V 1 base and J 8 bases; bases outside gene matches: 6. The CDR3 length is 14 residues. The germline V gene encodes CDR1 SGHVS and CDR2 FNYEAQ. The CDR3 DNA sequence: TGTGCCAGCAGCTTAGGACAGGGGAGGGGAGGCTACACCTTC. It encodes CASSLGQGRGGYTF.

V gene TRBV7-9 combines with J gene TRBJ2-1; 11 positions match TRBD1. The CDR3 covers 18 residues. V shed 4 bases, J shed 6 bases, and the junction held 14 bases outside the gene matches. Germline loops: CDR1 SEHNR, CDR2 FQNEAQ (reference sequence). CDR3 DNA: TGTGCCAGCAGCTGGACTTTAAACCGGGACAGGGGGGTCAATGAGCAGTTCTTC. Its translation: CASSWTLNRDRGVNEQFF.

The chain uses TRBV7-6 and TRBJ2-3, with 10 bases that match TRBD2. Germline V gene data show CDR1 as SGHVS and CDR2 as FNYEAQ. Trimming at V came to 5 bases and at J to 2 bases, leaving 7 bases not matched to a gene. The CDR3 runs 16 residues. The CDR3 reads CASSLTAGGNTDTQYF. CDR3 bases: TGTGCCAGCAGCCTAACAGCGGGGGGGAACACAGATACGCAGTATTTT.

The chain joins TRBV7-8 to TRBJ1-2; 9 bases map to TRBD1. Germline CDR1 SGHVS, CDR2 FQNEAQ. The V segment lost 1 base and the J segment 8 bases; nucleotides outside the gene matches: 5. The CDR3 is 14 residues long. The CDR3 DNA follows: TGTGCCAGCAGCTTAGTGCGGACAGGGGTAGGCTACACCTTC. Translating gives CASSLVRTGVGYTF.

The chain carries TRBV9 and TRBJ2-3; D may be TRBD1 (5 bases). CDR1 is SGDLS and CDR2 is YYNGEE in the germline V gene. Deletions cut 0 bases from V and 0 bases from J, with 14 bases between. This CDR3 comprises 17 residues. For the CDR3, the DNA is TGTGCCAGCAGCGTAGGGCCTAGTGGGGCGAGCACAGATACGCAGTATTTT. Translation gives CASSVGPSGASTDTQYF.

This chain joins TRBV15 and TRBJ2-3, with 10 positions matching TRBD2. CDR3 length: 16 amino acids. In germline, CDR1 is LNHNV, CDR2 YYDKDF (reference sequence). With 1 base clipped from V and 3 bases from J, the junction kept 4 bases outside the gene matches. CDR3 residues: CATSRGTSGLTDTQYF. Written as DNA, the CDR3 is TGTGCCACCAGCAGAGGGACTAGCGGCCTAACAGATACGCAGTATTTT.

The sample holds a few counts of this clone. The chain is built from TRBV19 and TRBJ1-2; 7 nucleotides agree with TRBD1. The V gene end was trimmed by 7 bases and the J gene end by 3 bases; junction bases not matched to a gene: 14. Per the germline V gene, CDR1 is LNHDA and CDR2 is SQIVND (reference sequence). This CDR3 has 16 amino acids. The CDR3 sequence: CASNPRNRGKDYGYTF. CDR3 DNA: TGTGCCAGTAACCCGCGAAACAGGGGAAAGGACTATGGCTACACCTTC.

The V call is TRBV5-6, the J call TRBJ1-1, with 8 bases matching TRBD1. The CDR3 is 15 residues long. Germline CDR1 SGHDT, CDR2 YYEEEE. V gave up 0 bases and J gave up 1 base; unmatched junction bases: 2. In nucleotides, the CDR3 is TGTGCCAGCAGCTTGGCAGGGGGCAGGAACACTGAAGCTTTCTTT. Translated: CASSLAGGRNTEAFF.

This rearrangement joins TRBV19 to TRBJ1-2, with D perhaps matching TRBD1 (5 bases). The CDR3 runs 13 residues. Germline CDR1 is LNHDA and CDR2 is SQIVND (reference sequence). V gave up 3 bases and J gave up 0 bases, with 5 bases separating them. The CDR3 region is CASSMTANYGYTF. The CDR3 region has the DNA TGTGCCAGTAGTATGACAGCTAACTATGGCTACACCTTC.

V usage is TRBV7-9 and J usage is TRBJ2-2; D call uncertain. This CDR3 contains 14 residues. Trimming took off 2 bases at V and 1 base at J, with 5 bases between the two ends. Germline lookup yields CDR1 SEHNR and CDR2 FQNEAQ (reference sequence). The CDR3: CASSLPLNTGELFF. The CDR3 DNA reads as TGTGCCAGCAGCTTACCCTTGAACACCGGGGAGCTGTTTTTT.

This clone occurred a few times. The chain carries TRBV6-5 and TRBJ2-7; TRBD1 aligns across 8 bases. The germline CDR1 and CDR2 sequences are MNHEY and SVGAGI. V shed 8 bases and J 1 base; nucleotides not matched to a gene: 4. The CDR3 covers 13 residues. CDR3 DNA: TGTGCCAGCCCCGGGACAGGATCCTACGAGCAGTACTTC. It specifies CASPGTGSYEQYF.

In this sample, this clone turned up once. In DNA form, the CDR3 reads TGCGCCAGCAGCCAAGTACCCCTCGCGGGGGATACGCAGTATTTT. This gives the protein CASSQVPLAGDTQYF. The V call is TRBV4-3, the J call TRBJ2-3; perhaps TRBD2 as D (6 bases). Germline V gene lookup returns CDR1 LGHNA and CDR2 YSLEER. V lost 1 base and J lost 6, with 14 bases in between. The CDR3 length is 15 residues.

The CDR3 here is CASSARGGMNTEAFF. CDR3 sequence (DNA): TGTGCCAGCAGCGCACGAGGGGGAATGAACACTGAAGCTTTCTTT. The chain employs TRBV7-2 and TRBJ1-1; perhaps TRBD1 as D (6 bases). This CDR3 is built from 15 residues. Trimming took off 5 bases at V and 0 bases at J, with 13 bases between the two ends. Germline V gives CDR1 SGHTA, CDR2 FQGNSA.

The chain employs TRBV6-5 and TRBJ2-7; 12 positions agree with TRBD1. This CDR3 has 14 amino acids. V trimming: 6 bases; J trimming: 6 bases; junction bases outside the gene matches: 6. Germline V CDR1 and CDR2: MNHEY, SVGAGI. Here the CDR3 reads CASRRDRGLLEQYF. In nucleotides, the CDR3 is TGTGCCAGCAGACGGGACAGGGGGCTCCTCGAGCAGTACTTC.

The CDR3 sequence is CASSRGQLPNNYGYTF. CDR3 DNA: TGTGCCAGTTCCCGGGGACAGCTCCCTAATAACTATGGCTACACCTTC. The chain uses TRBV28 and TRBJ1-2, with 7 bases aligning to TRBD1. V shed 9 bases, J shed 1 base, and the junction held 14 bases outside the gene matches. Per the germline V gene, CDR1 is MDHEN and CDR2 is SYDVKM. The CDR3 extends over 16 amino acids.

The J gene is TRBJ2-7, the V gene TRBV7-6; D may be TRBD2 (5 bases). Germline V gene data show CDR1 as SGHVS and CDR2 as FNYEAQ. CDR3 size: 14 residues. The ends were cut back, 2 bases at V and 0 bases at J, with 8 bases in the middle. CDR3 sequence reads: CASSLRESSYEQYF. The CDR3, as DNA: TGTGCCAGCAGCTTAAGGGAGAGCTCCTACGAGCAGTACTTC.

The CDR3 region is CASSQEVGDYGYTF. In DNA, the CDR3 is TGCGCCAGCAGCCAAGAGGTCGGGGACTATGGCTACACCTTC. The rearrangement links TRBV4-3 to TRBJ1-2; D not resolved. The CDR3 runs 14 residues. In germline, CDR1 is LGHNA, CDR2 YSLEER. Trimming cost V 0 bases and J 3 bases, with 8 bases left between them.

The chain links TRBV2 to TRBJ2-5; TRBD1 agrees at 7 bases. With 0 bases clipped from V and 5 bases from J, the junction kept 9 bases outside the gene matches. This CDR3 is built from 16 residues. Germline V gene data show CDR1 as SNHLY and CDR2 as FYNNEI. In DNA form, the CDR3 reads TGTGCCAGCAGTGAAGCCCAGGGACAGACAAGGGAGACCCAGTACTTC. It yields the protein CASSEAQGQTRETQYF.

This clone was seen a handful of times. The CDR3 is CASSQADRNSGGYTF. In nucleotides, the CDR3 is TGTGCCAGCAGCCAAGCTGACAGGAATTCTGGAGGCTACACCTTC. The chain uses TRBV4-2 and TRBJ1-2, with TRBD1 as a possible D gene (6 bases). The germline V gene encodes CDR1 LGHNA and CDR2 YNFKEQ. The CDR3 has 15 amino acids. The V end lost 1 base, the J end lost 8 bases, and 17 bases lay between the germline ends.

V usage is TRBV27 and J usage is TRBJ1-2; 10 bases are shared with TRBD1. The germline CDR1 and CDR2 sequences are MNHEY and SMNVEV (reference sequence). The CDR3 runs to 16 residues. V shed 2 bases, J shed 4 bases, and the junction held 7 bases outside the gene matches. The DNA of the CDR3 is TGTGCCAGCAGTTTAATGGGGACAGGGGCAAGCTATGGCTACACCTTC. Its protein product is CASSLMGTGASYGYTF.

The chain carries TRBV5-1 and TRBJ2-3, with TRBD2 matching 10 bases. Unmatched junction bases numbered 17, after V lost 2 bases and J lost 8 bases. CDR3 length: 18 amino acids. CDR1 and CDR2 from the germline V gene are SGHRS and YFSETQ. The CDR3 here is CASSLLRLAGPARGTQYF. The CDR3 region has the DNA TGCGCCAGCAGCTTACTACGACTAGCGGGCCCCGCACGGGGTACGCAGTATTTT.

The V and J genes are TRBV28 and TRBJ1-5; 8 bases are a match to TRBD1. The CDR3 consists of 18 residues. CDR1 MDHEN and CDR2 SYDVKM come from the germline V gene. Trimming at V came to 5 bases and at J to 0 bases, leaving 12 bases not matched to a gene. CDR3 in DNA: TGTGCCAGCAGTCTCCCGGACAGGGACCGATATAGCAATCAGCCCCAGCATTTT. This gives the protein CASSLPDRDRYSNQPQHF.

The chain links TRBV4-3 to TRBJ1-3; 7 positions match TRBD1. Germline V gene sequence: CDR1 LGHNA, CDR2 YSLEER. Trimming removed 1 base from V and 0 bases from J; junction bases left unmatched: 3. This CDR3 has 16 amino acids. CDR3 protein: CASSQVGGPSGNTIYF. CDR3 DNA: TGCGCCAGCAGCCAAGTAGGGGGCCCCTCTGGAAACACCATATATTTT.

The chain has TRBV7-2 and TRBJ2-1, with 8 nucleotides matching TRBD1. The CDR3 is 14 amino acids. The V segment lost 3 bases and the J segment 5 bases; nucleotides outside the gene matches: 3. Germline lookup yields CDR1 SGHTA and CDR2 FQGNSA. CDR3 protein: CASSFSGGHNEQFF. The CDR3 region has the DNA TGTGCCAGCAGCTTCTCAGGGGGCCACAATGAGCAGTTCTTC.

The gene calls are TRBV5-1 and TRBJ2-2; 8 nucleotides match TRBD1. Looked up from germline, CDR1 is SGHRS and CDR2 is YFSETQ. V gave up 7 bases and J gave up 3 bases; unmatched junction bases: 5. This CDR3 is built from 14 residues. The chain's CDR3 is CASADRGYTGELFF. CDR3 DNA sequence: TGCGCCAGCGCTGACAGGGGATACACCGGGGAGCTGTTTTTT.